Reported below is one TCR beta chain. The data belong to a study of monozygotic twins with inflammatory bowel disease. TCRdb re-analyzed the 5' RACE reads; it lists each CDR3 protein once, without DNA. This sample's clone table lists approximately 150,000 distinct CDR3 sequences. The germline CDR1 and CDR2 sequences are LNHNV and YYDKDF (reference sequence). CDR3 length equals 19 residues. The chain combines TRBV15 with TRBJ2-1; TCRdb lists TRBD2, though no DNA is available to test this call. The TCR comes from a human donor with ulcerative colitis or Crohn's disease, or a healthy co-twin of an affected twin (not recorded which). The specimen was blood. The CDR3: CATSRGRASGSLSYNEQFF.